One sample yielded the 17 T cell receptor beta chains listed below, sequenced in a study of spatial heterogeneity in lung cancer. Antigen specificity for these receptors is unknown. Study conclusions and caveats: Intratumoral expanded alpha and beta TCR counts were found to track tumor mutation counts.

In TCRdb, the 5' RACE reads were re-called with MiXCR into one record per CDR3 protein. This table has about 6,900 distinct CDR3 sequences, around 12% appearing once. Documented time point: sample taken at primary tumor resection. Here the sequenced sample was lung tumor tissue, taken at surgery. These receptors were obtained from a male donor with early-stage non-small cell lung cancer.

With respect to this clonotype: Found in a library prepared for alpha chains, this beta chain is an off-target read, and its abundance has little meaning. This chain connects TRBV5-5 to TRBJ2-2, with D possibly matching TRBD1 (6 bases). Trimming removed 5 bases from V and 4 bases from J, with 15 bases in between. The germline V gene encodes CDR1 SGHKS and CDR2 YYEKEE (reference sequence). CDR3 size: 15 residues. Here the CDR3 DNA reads TGTGCCAGCAGATGGACCGGACAGTCCACCGGGGAGCTGTTTTTT. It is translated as CASRWTGQSTGELFF. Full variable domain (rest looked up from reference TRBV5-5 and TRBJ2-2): DAGVTQSPTHLIKTRGQQVTLRCSPISGHKSVSWYQQVLGQGPQFIFQYYEKEERGRGNFPDRFSARQFPNYSSELNVNALLLGDSALYLCASRWTGQSTGELFFGEGSRLTVL.

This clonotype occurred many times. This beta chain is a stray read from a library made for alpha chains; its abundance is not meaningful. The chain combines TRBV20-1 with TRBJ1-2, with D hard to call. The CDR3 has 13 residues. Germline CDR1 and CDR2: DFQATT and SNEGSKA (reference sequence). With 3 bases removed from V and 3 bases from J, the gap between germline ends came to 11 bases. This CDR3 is CSARPDGYYGYTF. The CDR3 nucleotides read TGCAGTGCTAGGCCCGACGGCTACTATGGCTACACCTTC.

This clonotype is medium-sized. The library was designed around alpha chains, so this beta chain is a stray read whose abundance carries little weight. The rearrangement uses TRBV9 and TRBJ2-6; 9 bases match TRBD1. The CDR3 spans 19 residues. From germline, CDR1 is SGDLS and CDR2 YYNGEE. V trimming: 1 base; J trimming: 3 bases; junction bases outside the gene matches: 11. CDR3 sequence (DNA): TGTGCCAGCAGCGTAACTCCCCGCAGGACAGGGGTTGGGGCCAACGTCCTGACTTTC. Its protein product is CASSVTPRRTGVGANVLTF.

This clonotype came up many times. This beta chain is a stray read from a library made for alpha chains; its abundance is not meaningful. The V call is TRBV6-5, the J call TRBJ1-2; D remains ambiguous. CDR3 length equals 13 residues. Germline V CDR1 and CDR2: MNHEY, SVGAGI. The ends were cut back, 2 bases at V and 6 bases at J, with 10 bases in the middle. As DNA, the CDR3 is TGTGCCAGCAGTTACATGGAAGCTGATGGCTACACCTTC. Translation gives CASSYMEADGYTF.

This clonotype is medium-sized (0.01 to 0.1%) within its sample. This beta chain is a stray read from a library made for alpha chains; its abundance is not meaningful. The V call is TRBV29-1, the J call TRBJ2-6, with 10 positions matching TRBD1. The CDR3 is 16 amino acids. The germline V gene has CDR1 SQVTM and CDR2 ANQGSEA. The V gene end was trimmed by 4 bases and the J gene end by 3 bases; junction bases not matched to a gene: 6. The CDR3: CSVVGTGVDGANVLTF. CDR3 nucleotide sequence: TGCAGCGTTGTAGGGACAGGGGTGGATGGGGCCAACGTCCTGACTTTC.

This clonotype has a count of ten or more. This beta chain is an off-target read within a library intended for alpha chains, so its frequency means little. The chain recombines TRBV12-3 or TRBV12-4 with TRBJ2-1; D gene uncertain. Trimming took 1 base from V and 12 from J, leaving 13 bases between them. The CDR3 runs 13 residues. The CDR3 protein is CASSLGTSHGQFF. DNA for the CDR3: TGTGCCAGCAGTTTAGGGACCTCACACGGGCAGTTCTTC.

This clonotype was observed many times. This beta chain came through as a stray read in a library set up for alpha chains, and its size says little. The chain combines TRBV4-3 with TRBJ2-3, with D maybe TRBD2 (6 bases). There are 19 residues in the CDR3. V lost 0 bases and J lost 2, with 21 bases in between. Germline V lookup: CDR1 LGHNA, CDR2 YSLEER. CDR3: CASSQDIDRNRDFTDTQYF. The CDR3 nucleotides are TGCGCCAGCAGCCAAGATATAGACCGAAACCGGGACTTCACAGATACGCAGTATTTT.

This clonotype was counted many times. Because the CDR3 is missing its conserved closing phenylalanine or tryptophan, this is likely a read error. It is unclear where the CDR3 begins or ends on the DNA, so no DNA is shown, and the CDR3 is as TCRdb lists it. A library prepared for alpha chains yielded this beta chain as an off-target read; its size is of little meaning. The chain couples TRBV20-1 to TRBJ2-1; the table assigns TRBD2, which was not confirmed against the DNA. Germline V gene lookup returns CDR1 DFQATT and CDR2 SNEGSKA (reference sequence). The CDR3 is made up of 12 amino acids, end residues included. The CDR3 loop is CSAPGLTSGRVS.

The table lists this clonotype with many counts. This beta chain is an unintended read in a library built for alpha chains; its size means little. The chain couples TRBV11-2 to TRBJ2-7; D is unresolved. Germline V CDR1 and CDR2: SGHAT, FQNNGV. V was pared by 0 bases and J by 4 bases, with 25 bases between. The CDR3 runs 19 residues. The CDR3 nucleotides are TGTGCCAGCAGCTTAGATGGGATCGTAGGCGGCTGGATGGAATACGAGCAGTACTTC. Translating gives CASSLDGIVGGWMEYEQYF.

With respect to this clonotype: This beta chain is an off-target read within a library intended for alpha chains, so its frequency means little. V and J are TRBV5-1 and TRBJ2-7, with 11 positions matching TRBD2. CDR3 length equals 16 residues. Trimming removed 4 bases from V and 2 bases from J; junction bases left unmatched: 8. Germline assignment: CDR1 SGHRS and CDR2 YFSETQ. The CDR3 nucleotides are TGCGCCAGCAGCCCTACGACTAGCGGGATACCCTACGAGCAGTACTTC. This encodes CASSPTTSGIPYEQYF.

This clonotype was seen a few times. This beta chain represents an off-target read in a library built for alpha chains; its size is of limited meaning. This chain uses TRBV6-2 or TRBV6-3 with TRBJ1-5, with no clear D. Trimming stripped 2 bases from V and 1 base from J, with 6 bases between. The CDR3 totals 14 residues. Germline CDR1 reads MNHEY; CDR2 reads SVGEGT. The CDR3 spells CASSYIQSNQPQHF. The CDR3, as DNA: TGTGCCAGCAGTTACATTCAGAGCAATCAGCCCCAGCATTTT.

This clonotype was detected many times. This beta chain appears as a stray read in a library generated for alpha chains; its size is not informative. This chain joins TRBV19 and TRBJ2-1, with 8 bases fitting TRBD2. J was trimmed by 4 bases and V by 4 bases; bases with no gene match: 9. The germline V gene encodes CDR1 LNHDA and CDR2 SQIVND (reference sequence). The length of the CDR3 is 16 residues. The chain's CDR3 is CASSSNLAGDYNEQFF. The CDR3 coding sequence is TGTGCCAGTAGTAGCAATCTAGCGGGCGATTACAATGAGCAGTTCTTC. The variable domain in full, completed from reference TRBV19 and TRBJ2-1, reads DGGITQSPKYLFRKEGQNVTLSCEQNLNHDAMYWYRQDPGQGLRLIYYSQIVNDFQKGDIAEGYSVSREKKESFPLTVTSAQKNPTAFYLCASSSNLAGDYNEQFFGPGTRLTVL.

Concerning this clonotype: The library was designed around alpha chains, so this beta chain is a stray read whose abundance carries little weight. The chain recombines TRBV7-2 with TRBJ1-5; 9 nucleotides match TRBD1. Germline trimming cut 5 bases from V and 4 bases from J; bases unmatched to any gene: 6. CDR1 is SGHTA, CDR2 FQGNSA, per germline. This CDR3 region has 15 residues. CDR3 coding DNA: TGTGCCAGCAGCCCCCAGACAGGGGGAAATCAGCCCCAGCATTTT. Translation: CASSPQTGGNQPQHF. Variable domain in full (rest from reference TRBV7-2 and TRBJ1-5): GAGVSQSPSNKVTEKGKDVELRCDPISGHTALYWYRQSLGQGLEFLIYFQGNSAPDKSGLPSDRFSAERTGGSVSTLTIQRTQQEDSAVYLCASSPQTGGNQPQHFGDGTRLSIL.

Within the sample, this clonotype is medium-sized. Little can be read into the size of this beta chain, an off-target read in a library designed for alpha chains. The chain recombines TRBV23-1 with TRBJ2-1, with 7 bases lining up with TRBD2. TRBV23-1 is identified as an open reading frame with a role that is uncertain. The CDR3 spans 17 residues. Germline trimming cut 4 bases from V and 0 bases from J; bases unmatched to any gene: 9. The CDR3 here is CASSLHREESSYNEQFF. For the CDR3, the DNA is TGCGCCAGCAGTCTCCATCGGGAGGAGAGCTCCTACAATGAGCAGTTCTTC.

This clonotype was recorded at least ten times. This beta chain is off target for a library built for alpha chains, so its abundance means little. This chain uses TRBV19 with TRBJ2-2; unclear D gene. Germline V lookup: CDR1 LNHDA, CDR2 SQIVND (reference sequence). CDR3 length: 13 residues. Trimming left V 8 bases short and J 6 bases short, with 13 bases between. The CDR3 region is CASGLEVSGELFF. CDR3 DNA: TGTGCCAGTGGGCTCGAGGTTTCCGGGGAGCTGTTTTTT.

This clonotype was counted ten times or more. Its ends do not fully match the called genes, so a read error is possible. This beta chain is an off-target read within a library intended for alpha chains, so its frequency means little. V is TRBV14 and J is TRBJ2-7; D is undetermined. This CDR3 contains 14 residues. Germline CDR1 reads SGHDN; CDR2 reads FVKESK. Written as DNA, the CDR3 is TGTGCCAGCAGCCTCCGACACCCCCAGGCCACCCTTTTTTTC. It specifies CASSLRHPQATLFF. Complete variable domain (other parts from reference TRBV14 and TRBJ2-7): EAGVTQFPSHSVIEKGQTVTLRCDPISGHDNLYWYRRVMGKEIKFLLHFVKESKQDESGMPNNRFLAERTGGTYSTLKVQPAELEDSGVYFCASSLRHPQATLFFGPGTRLTVT.

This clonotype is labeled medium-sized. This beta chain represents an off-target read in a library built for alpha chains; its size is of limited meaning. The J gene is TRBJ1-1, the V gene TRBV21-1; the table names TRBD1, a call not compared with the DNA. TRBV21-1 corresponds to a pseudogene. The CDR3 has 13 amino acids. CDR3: CASTPEGAAEAFF. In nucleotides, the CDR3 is TGTGCCAGCACCCCCGAGGGGGCAGCTGAAGCTTTCTTT.